These 12 T cell receptor beta chains originate from one sample sequenced in a study of T cell repertoires in cytomegalovirus infection. TCRdb re-called the reads with MiXCR, one entry per CDR3 protein. Of about 890,000 distinct CDR3 sequences listed, more than 25% are singletons. The antigens for these receptors are not known. The sequencing used cultured CD8+ T cells from PBMCs, collected from culture after CMV antigen stimulation. The receptors derive from a human donor in good health (CMV status not recorded). Some clones in this sample may be carry-over from other donors' samples.

This clonotype occurred a few times. The V call is TRBV12-3 or TRBV12-4, the J call TRBJ1-2; 7 bases are shared with TRBD1. There are 12 residues in the CDR3. Trimming removed 10 bases from V and 8 bases from J; junction bases left unmatched: 10. In DNA form, the CDR3 reads TGTGCCATCCTAGAGGGGGCGCTGGGCTACACCTTC. Protein sequence: CAILEGALGYTF.

This clonotype was observed a few times. The chain recombines TRBV27 with TRBJ1-4; no clear D gene. Trimming shortened V by 5 bases and J by 2 bases, and 12 bases separated the two germline ends. CDR3 length: 15 amino acids. Per germline, CDR1 MNHEY and CDR2 SMNVEV (reference sequence). The CDR3 coding sequence is TGTGCCAGCAGTCTCCTAAGCGGCACTAATGAAAAACTGTTTTTT. Translating it yields CASSLLSGTNEKLFF.

This clonotype was detected a few times. CDR3 nucleotides: TGTGCCAGCAGCTCGGGGGGCCTTGGGAATGAGCAGTTCTTC. Protein product: CASSSGGLGNEQFF. The chain links TRBV7-9 to TRBJ2-1; D might be TRBD2 (7 bases). With 4 bases removed from V and 7 bases from J, the gap between germline ends came to 14 bases. The CDR3 consists of 14 residues. Per germline, CDR1 SEHNR and CDR2 FQNEAQ (reference sequence). Based on the CDR3 plus reference TRBV7-9 and TRBJ2-1, the full variable domain is DTGVSQNPRHKITKRGQNVTFRCDPISEHNRLYWYRQTLGQGPEFLTYFQNEAQLEKSRLLSDRFSAERPKGSFSTLEIQRTEQGDSAMYLCASSSGGLGNEQFFGPGTRLTVL.

This clonotype has ten or more counts. V usage is TRBV7-9 and J usage is TRBJ1-5, with D perhaps matching TRBD1 (6 bases). The germline gives CDR1 SEHNR, CDR2 FQNEAQ (reference sequence). CDR3 length: 17 amino acids. Trimming took 1 base from V and 0 from J, leaving 13 bases between them. CDR3: CASSLVQGPYSNQPQHF. CDR3 DNA: TGTGCCAGCAGCTTAGTCCAGGGGCCTTATAGCAATCAGCCCCAGCATTTT.

The J gene is TRBJ2-5, the V gene TRBV13; TRBD1 is a possible D gene (5 bases). From germline, CDR1 is PRHDT and CDR2 FYEKMQ (reference sequence). The V and J ends lost 4 bases and 0 bases respectively, with 9 bases between them. This CDR3 has 14 residues. The CDR3 reads CASSSRAHQETQYF. CDR3 nucleotide sequence: TGTGCCAGCAGCTCCAGGGCACACCAAGAGACCCAGTACTTC.

The rearrangement links TRBV7-2 to TRBJ2-1; 14 positions agree with TRBD2. The length of the CDR3 is 15 residues. Germline assignment: CDR1 SGHTA and CDR2 FQGNSA. V lost 5 bases, J lost 10 bases, and 7 bases stayed unmatched. CDR3 nucleotide sequence: TGTGCCAGCAGCCTGACTAGCGGGGGGGCCCAGGAGCAGTTCTTC. Translating it yields CASSLTSGGAQEQFF.

This clonotype came up a few times. The J gene is TRBJ1-1, the V gene TRBV7-6, with a possible D match to TRBD1 (6 bases). Per germline, CDR1 SGHVS and CDR2 FNYEAQ. The V gene lost 4 bases and the J gene lost 5 bases, with 17 bases spanning the gap. The CDR3 length is 15 residues. The CDR3 DNA reads as TGTGCCAGCAGCTCAGGCTTCAGCCAGGGGACTGAAGCTTTCTTT. Translated, it gives CASSSGFSQGTEAFF.

The table lists this clonotype with a count of one. Being one base from a much bigger clone, this may be a read error. The chain has TRBV6-1 and TRBJ2-3, with D unclear. Germline assignment: CDR1 MNHNS and CDR2 SASEGT. The CDR3 loop spans 13 amino acids. CDR3 residues: CVSSELALDTQYF. CDR3 nucleotides: TGTGTCAGCAGTGAACTGGCCTTAGATACGCAGTATTTT.

The chain carries TRBV6-1 and TRBJ2-7; perhaps TRBD2 as D (7 bases). Trimming cost V 8 bases and J 3 bases, with 35 bases left between them. The CDR3 runs to 20 residues. Germline V CDR1 and CDR2: MNHNS, SASEGT. The chain's CDR3 is CASFWGGGWGRFSPGYEQYF. The CDR3 bases are TGTGCCAGCTTCTGGGGGGGTGGTTGGGGGCGCTTTTCCCCTGGCTACGAGCAGTACTTC.

This clonotype showed up many times. The CDR3, as DNA: TGTGCCAGCAGCTTAGAAGGCTGGGACACTTCACCCCTCCACTTT. The encoded protein is CASSLEGWDTSPLHF. The genes are TRBV7-8 and TRBJ1-6, with D perhaps TRBD1 (6 bases). V was shortened by 1 base and J by 9 bases, with 13 bases between the two germline ends. This CDR3 is built from 15 residues. Germline assignment: CDR1 SGHVS and CDR2 FQNEAQ.

A few counts support this clonotype. The chain employs TRBV4-1 and TRBJ1-6; TRBD1 matches at 7 bases. The V gene's germline CDR1 is MGHRA and CDR2 YSYEKL. V was pared by 4 bases and J by 7 bases, with 7 bases of the junction left unmatched. This CDR3 has 15 residues. The CDR3 nucleotides read TGCGCCAGCAGCCCTGGGGACAGCAACAATTCACCCCTCCACTTT. It is translated as CASSPGDSNNSPLHF.

This chain links TRBV20-1 with TRBJ1-1; D not resolved. Looked up from germline, CDR1 is DFQATT and CDR2 is SNEGSKA (reference sequence). V dropped 0 bases and J dropped 5 bases, with 7 bases sitting between them. This CDR3 comprises 12 residues. The CDR3 DNA reads as TGCAGTGCTAGAGATCCCATTACTGAAGCTTTCTTT. As protein: CSARDPITEAFF.